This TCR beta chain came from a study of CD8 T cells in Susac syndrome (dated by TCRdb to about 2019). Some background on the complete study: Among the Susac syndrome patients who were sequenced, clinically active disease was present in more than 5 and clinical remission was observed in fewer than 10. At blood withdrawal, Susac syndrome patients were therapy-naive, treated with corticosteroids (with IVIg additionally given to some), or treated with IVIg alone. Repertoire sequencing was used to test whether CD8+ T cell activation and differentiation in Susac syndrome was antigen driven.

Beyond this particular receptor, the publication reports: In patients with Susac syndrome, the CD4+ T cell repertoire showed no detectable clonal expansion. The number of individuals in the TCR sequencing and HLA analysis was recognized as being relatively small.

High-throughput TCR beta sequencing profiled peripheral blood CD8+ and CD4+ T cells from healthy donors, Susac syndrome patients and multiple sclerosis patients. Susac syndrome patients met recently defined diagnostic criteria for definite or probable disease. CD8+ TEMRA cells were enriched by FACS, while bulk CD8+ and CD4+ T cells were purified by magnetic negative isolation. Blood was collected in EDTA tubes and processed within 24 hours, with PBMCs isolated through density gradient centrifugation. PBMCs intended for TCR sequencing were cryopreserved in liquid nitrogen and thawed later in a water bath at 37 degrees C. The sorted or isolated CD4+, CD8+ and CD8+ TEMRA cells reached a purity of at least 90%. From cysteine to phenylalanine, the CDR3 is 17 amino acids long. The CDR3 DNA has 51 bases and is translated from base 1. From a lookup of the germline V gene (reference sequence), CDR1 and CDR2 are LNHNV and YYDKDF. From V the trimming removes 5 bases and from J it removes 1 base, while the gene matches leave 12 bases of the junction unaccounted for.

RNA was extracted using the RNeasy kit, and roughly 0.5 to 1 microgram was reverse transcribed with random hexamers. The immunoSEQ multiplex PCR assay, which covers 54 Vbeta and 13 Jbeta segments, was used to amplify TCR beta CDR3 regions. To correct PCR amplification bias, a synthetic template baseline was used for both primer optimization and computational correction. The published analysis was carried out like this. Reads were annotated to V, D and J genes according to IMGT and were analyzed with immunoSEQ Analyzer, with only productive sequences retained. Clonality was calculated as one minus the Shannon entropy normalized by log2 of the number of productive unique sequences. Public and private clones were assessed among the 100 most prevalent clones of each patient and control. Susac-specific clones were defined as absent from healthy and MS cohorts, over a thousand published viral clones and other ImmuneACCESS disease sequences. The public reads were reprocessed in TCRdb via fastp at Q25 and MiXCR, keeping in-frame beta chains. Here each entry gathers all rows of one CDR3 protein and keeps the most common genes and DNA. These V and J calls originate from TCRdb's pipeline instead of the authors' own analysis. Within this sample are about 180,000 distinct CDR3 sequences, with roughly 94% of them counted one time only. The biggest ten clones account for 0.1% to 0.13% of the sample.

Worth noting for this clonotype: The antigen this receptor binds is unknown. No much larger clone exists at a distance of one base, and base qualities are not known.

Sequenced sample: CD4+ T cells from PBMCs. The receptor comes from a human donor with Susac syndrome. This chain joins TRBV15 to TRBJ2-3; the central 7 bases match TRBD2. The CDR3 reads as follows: CATSRLTGGGRTDTQYF. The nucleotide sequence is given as TGTGCCACCAGCCGCCTTACCGGCGGGGGACGCACAGATACGCAGTATTTT.